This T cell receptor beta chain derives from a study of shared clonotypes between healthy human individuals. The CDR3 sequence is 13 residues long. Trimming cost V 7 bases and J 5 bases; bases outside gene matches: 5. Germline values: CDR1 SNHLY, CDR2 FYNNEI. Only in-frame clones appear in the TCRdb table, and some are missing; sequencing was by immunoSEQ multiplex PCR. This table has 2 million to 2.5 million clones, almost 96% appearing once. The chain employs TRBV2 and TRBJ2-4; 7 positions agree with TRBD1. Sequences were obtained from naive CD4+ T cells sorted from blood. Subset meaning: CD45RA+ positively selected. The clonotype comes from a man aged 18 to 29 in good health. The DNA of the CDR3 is TGTGCCAGCAATCAGGGGGATGAAAACATTCAGTACTTC. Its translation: CASNQGDENIQYF.